This TCR beta chain was sequenced during a study of cytomegalovirus exposure and HLA in healthy donors. Primers included in the PCR were 60 Vbeta and 13 Jbeta primers. Sequenced by immunoSEQ multiplex PCR; TCRdb stores in-frame clones only, minus some. The sample carries 140,000 to 150,000 clones, about 80% recorded once. The CDR3 runs 15 residues. Deletions cut 1 base from V and 6 bases from J, with 11 bases between. CDR1 and CDR2 from the germline V gene are SGHRS and YFSETQ. Sequencing was done on a sample of PBMCs. This sequence joins TRBV5-1 and TRBJ1-6; tentative D call: TRBD1 (6 bases). This clonotype was sampled from a man in his forties in good health and CMV-seronegative. The CDR3 bases are TGCGCCAGCAGCTTGAACGGACAGAGTAATTCACCCCTCCACTTT. Translation: CASSLNGQSNSPLHF.